By its share, the clone carrying this TCR beta chain is medium-sized (0.01 to 0.1%). Its antigen is currently unknown. Sequenced by immunoSEQ multiplex PCR; TCRdb stores in-frame clones only, minus some. The table lists tens of thousands of clones, 65% to 85% of them singletons. This CDR3 has 16 residues. Losses at the gene ends were 4 bases for V and 8 bases for J; bases not matched to a gene: 12. CDR1 and CDR2 (germline): MNHNY, SVGAGI (reference sequence). This sample is part of a study of OX40 agonist ivuxolimab in advanced cancers. Looking at the study overall: Patients' therapy was ivuxolimab, an antibody that acts as an agonist of OX40 (CD134). Study-level points and caveats: Among the least clonally expanded were partial responders at 0.1-3.0 mg/kg.

The timepoints at which blood was sampled were baseline, cycle 4 day 1, and cycle 7 day 1. The receptor's source is an adult with an advanced solid tumor such as melanoma, head and neck, liver or kidney cancer. Sequenced material: CD4+ or CD8+ T cells sorted from blood, taken in a trial of the OX40 agonist ivuxolimab. The chain recombines TRBV6-6 with TRBJ1-2; 11 positions agree with TRBD1. CDR3 sequence reads: CASSFDGQGAVSGYTF. CDR3 coding DNA: TGTGCCAGCAGTTTCGATGGACAGGGGGCTGTATCGGGCTACACCTTC.